Listed here are 19 T cell receptor beta chains from one sample, sequenced in a study of identifying expanded T cells in peripheral blood. Libraries were prepared by immunoSEQ multiplex PCR; TCRdb keeps only in-frame clonotypes and omits some of them. The sample consists of approximately 120,000 clones, around 89% of them appearing once. The source material was blood. The receptors shown here come from a person aged 18 to 70 in good health.

This clone was recorded a few times. The chain employs TRBV18 and TRBJ1-1, with TRBD1 identical over 10 bases. V shed 2 bases, J shed 4 bases, and the junction held 13 bases outside the gene matches. The CDR3 is 18 amino acids. Germline values: CDR1 KGHSH, CDR2 LQKENI. CDR3 in amino acids: CASSPSGTGATWGTEAFF. The CDR3 coding sequence is TGTGCCAGCTCACCATCCGGGACAGGGGCTACCTGGGGCACTGAAGCTTTCTTT.

The chain uses TRBV5-1 and TRBJ2-1; TRBD2 agrees at 9 bases. V was clipped by 5 bases and J by 2 bases; unmatched bases: 5. The CDR3 is 15 residues long. Germline V gene lookup returns CDR1 SGHRS and CDR2 YFSETQ. This CDR3 reads CASRPGLAPYNEQFF. The DNA for the CDR3 is TGCGCCAGCAGGCCAGGACTAGCGCCCTACAATGAGCAGTTCTTC.

This chain joins TRBV6-6 and TRBJ2-1; TRBD2 agrees at 8 bases. The CDR3 is made up of 16 amino acids. J was trimmed by 2 bases and V by 2 bases; bases with no gene match: 5. Germline V gene data show CDR1 as MNHNY and CDR2 as SVGAGI (reference sequence). CDR3 loop: CASSYTSGSTYNEQFF. CDR3 DNA sequence: TGTGCCAGCAGTTACACTAGCGGATCCACCTACAATGAGCAGTTCTTC.

This chain joins TRBV9 and TRBJ1-1; possible D gene TRBD1, 5 bases. The CDR3 has 11 amino acids. Trimming left V 3 bases short and J 8 bases short, with 8 bases between. Germline V gene lookup returns CDR1 SGDLS and CDR2 YYNGEE. The CDR3 loop is CASSARGEAFF. The CDR3 nucleotides are TGTGCCAGCAGCGCGAGGGGAGAAGCTTTCTTT.

The chain couples TRBV18 to TRBJ1-1; tentatively, D is TRBD1 (5 bases). This CDR3 spans 15 amino acids. The germline V gene has CDR1 KGHSH and CDR2 LQKENI. The V end was cut by 3 bases, the J end by 2 bases, with 13 bases between. The CDR3 DNA follows: TGTGCCAGCTCACCCTACCTGGGACCAAACACTGAAGCTTTCTTT. It is translated as CASSPYLGPNTEAFF. Using reference TRBV18 and TRBJ1-1 for the parts outside the CDR3, the full variable domain is NAGVMQNPRHLVRRRGQEARLRCSPMKGHSHVYWYRQLPEEGLKFMVYLQKENIIDESGMPKERFSAEFPKEGPSILRIQQVVRGDSAAYFCASSPYLGPNTEAFFGQGTRLTVV.

The J gene is TRBJ1-5, the V gene TRBV6-1; D gene unclear. V lost 9 bases and J 6 bases, leaving 18 bases between the germline ends. This CDR3 spans 14 amino acids. Germline values: CDR1 MNHNS, CDR2 SASEGT. CDR3 DNA: TGTGCCAGTCGCGATGACACAAGGAGTCAGCCCCAGCATTTT. Amino acid sequence: CASRDDTRSQPQHF.

The V and J genes are TRBV18 and TRBJ2-2; D perhaps matches TRBD1 (5 bases). Trimming pared 3 bases from V and 6 bases from J, leaving 8 bases between. Germline V gives CDR1 KGHSH, CDR2 LQKENI. This CDR3 has 13 residues. The CDR3 DNA is TGTGCCAGCTCACCTCAGGGATCCGGGGAGCTGTTTTTT. Translation: CASSPQGSGELFF. Full variable domain (outside the CDR3, taken from reference TRBV18 and TRBJ2-2): NAGVMQNPRHLVRRRGQEARLRCSPMKGHSHVYWYRQLPEEGLKFMVYLQKENIIDESGMPKERFSAEFPKEGPSILRIQQVVRGDSAAYFCASSPQGSGELFFGEGSRLTVL.

The V and J genes are TRBV7-9 and TRBJ1-2; 7 bases map to TRBD1. J gave up 8 bases and V 2 bases, and 11 bases lay outside the gene matches. The CDR3 is made up of 15 amino acids. CDR1 is SEHNR and CDR2 is FQNEAQ in the germline V gene (reference sequence). The CDR3 region has the DNA TGTGCCAGCAGCTTAATACAGGGGACGGGGCAGGGCTACACCTTC. Amino acids: CASSLIQGTGQGYTF.

The chain carries TRBV18 and TRBJ1-1; 7 nucleotides align to TRBD1. V was pared by 0 bases and J by 9 bases, with 7 bases of the junction left unmatched. Germline loops: CDR1 KGHSH, CDR2 LQKENI. This CDR3 contains 14 residues. The CDR3 region is CASSPPPGDRQAFF. The CDR3 DNA sequence: TGTGCCAGCTCACCACCCCCGGGGGACAGACAAGCTTTCTTT. Using reference TRBV18 and TRBJ1-1 for the parts outside the CDR3, the full variable domain is NAGVMQNPRHLVRRRGQEARLRCSPMKGHSHVYWYRQLPEEGLKFMVYLQKENIIDESGMPKERFSAEFPKEGPSILRIQQVVRGDSAAYFCASSPPPGDRQAFFGQGTRLTVV.

J is TRBJ1-5 and V is TRBV27; D is undetermined. V lost 2 bases to trimming and J lost 4 bases, with 6 bases between them. This CDR3 is 13 amino acids long. Germline CDR1 and CDR2: MNHEY and SMNVEV (reference sequence). In DNA, the CDR3 is TGTGCCAGCAGTTTAAGCTGGAATCAGCCCCAGCATTTT. Translating it yields CASSLSWNQPQHF.

The genes are TRBV29-1 and TRBJ1-5; 7 nucleotides align to TRBD1. With 4 bases clipped from V and 2 bases from J, the junction kept 5 bases outside the gene matches. CDR1 and CDR2 from the germline V gene are SQVTM and ANQGSEA. There are 14 residues in the CDR3. CDR3 sequence reads: CSVAGDSRNQPQHF. CDR3 coding DNA: TGCAGCGTTGCGGGGGACAGTCGCAATCAGCCCCAGCATTTT.

The CDR3 loop reads CASSPPGQLYEQYF. Written as DNA, the CDR3 is TGTGCCAGCTCACCGCCGGGACAGCTCTACGAGCAGTACTTC. V gene TRBV18 combines with J gene TRBJ2-7; 7 nucleotides line up with TRBD1. Looked up from germline, CDR1 is KGHSH and CDR2 is LQKENI. The CDR3 has 14 residues. The ends lost 3 bases at V and 3 bases at J; junction bases unmatched: 5.

The rearrangement joins TRBV25-1 to TRBJ1-2; D gene uncertain. V shed 3 bases and J shed 1 base, with 18 bases lying between them. The CDR3 is 17 amino acids. From germline, CDR1 is MGHDK and CDR2 SYGVNS. The CDR3 bases are TGTGCCAGCAGTGACCTCGGACGGGAGAATTTTAACTATGGCTACACCTTC. Amino acid sequence: CASSDLGRENFNYGYTF.

On this clone: Within the sample, other DNA sequences also encode this same CDR3. This chain connects TRBV28 to TRBJ2-7; D is perhaps TRBD1 (6 bases). The CDR3 runs 12 residues. V was trimmed by 6 bases and J by 4 bases, leaving 10 bases between them. CDR1 and CDR2 from the germline V gene are MDHEN and SYDVKM. In nucleotides, the CDR3 is TGTGCCAGCAGCCCCGACAGGTACGAGCAGTACTTC. Translation: CASSPDRYEQYF. The variable domain in full, with the rest retrieved from reference TRBV28 and TRBJ2-7, is DVKVTQSSRYLVKRTGEKVFLECVQDMDHENMFWYRQDPGLGLRLIYFSYDVKMKEKGDIPEGYSVSREKKERFSLILESASTNQTSMYLCASSPDRYEQYFGPGTRLTVT.

The chain carries TRBV7-9 and TRBJ2-7, with D possibly matching TRBD1 (6 bases). This CDR3 comprises 14 residues. Trimming removed 1 base at V and 2 bases at J, with 9 bases between. Per germline, CDR1 SEHNR and CDR2 FQNEAQ (reference sequence). CDR3 sequence (DNA): TGTGCCAGCAGCTTAGGGACAGCCACCTACGAGCAGTACTTC. As protein: CASSLGTATYEQYF. The complete variable domain, with remaining parts taken from reference TRBV7-9 and TRBJ2-7, reads DTGVSQNPRHKITKRGQNVTFRCDPISEHNRLYWYRQTLGQGPEFLTYFQNEAQLEKSRLLSDRFSAERPKGSFSTLEIQRTEQGDSAMYLCASSLGTATYEQYFGPGTRLTVT.

This chain links TRBV30 with TRBJ2-2; a possible D gene is TRBD2 (7 bases). Trimming shortened V by 2 bases and J by 3 bases, and 13 bases separated the two germline ends. The CDR3 is made up of 15 amino acids. Germline CDR1 reads GTSNPN; CDR2 reads SVGIG (reference sequence). In DNA, the CDR3 is TGTGCCTGGAGTATGGGGGGGCGCGACACCGGGGAGCTGTTTTTT. Encoded protein: CAWSMGGRDTGELFF.

In its sample, this clone was seen a few times. The chain couples TRBV6-5 to TRBJ1-5; D unclear. V lost 8 bases and J 5 bases, leaving 13 bases between the germline ends. Germline V gives CDR1 MNHEY, CDR2 SVGAGI. The CDR3 covers 13 residues. Written as DNA, the CDR3 is TGTGCCAGCGGATACATACCAGATCAGCCCCAGCATTTT. Translation: CASGYIPDQPQHF.

A few counts support this clone. Other nucleotide sequences in the sample specify the same CDR3. This rearrangement joins TRBV5-1 to TRBJ2-3, with D perhaps TRBD1 or TRBD2 (5 bases each). V lost 0 bases and J lost 2, with 10 bases in between. Germline CDR1 is SGHRS and CDR2 is YFSETQ. The CDR3 loop spans 15 amino acids. CDR3 nucleotides: TGCGCCAGCAGCTTGGAGGGACCATACACAGATACGCAGTATTTT. Residues: CASSLEGPYTDTQYF.

V usage is TRBV19 and J usage is TRBJ1-5; D perhaps matches TRBD1 (6 bases). Trimming removed 7 bases from V and 3 bases from J, with 13 bases in between. The CDR3 contains 14 residues. CDR1 LNHDA and CDR2 SQIVND come from the germline V gene (reference sequence). This CDR3 is CASTVDRDNQPQHF. CDR3 nucleotides: TGTGCCAGTACCGTGGACAGAGACAATCAGCCCCAGCATTTT. Using reference TRBV19 and TRBJ1-5 for the parts outside the CDR3, the full variable domain is DGGITQSPKYLFRKEGQNVTLSCEQNLNHDAMYWYRQDPGQGLRLIYYSQIVNDFQKGDIAEGYSVSREKKESFPLTVTSAQKNPTAFYLCASTVDRDNQPQHFGDGTRLSIL.